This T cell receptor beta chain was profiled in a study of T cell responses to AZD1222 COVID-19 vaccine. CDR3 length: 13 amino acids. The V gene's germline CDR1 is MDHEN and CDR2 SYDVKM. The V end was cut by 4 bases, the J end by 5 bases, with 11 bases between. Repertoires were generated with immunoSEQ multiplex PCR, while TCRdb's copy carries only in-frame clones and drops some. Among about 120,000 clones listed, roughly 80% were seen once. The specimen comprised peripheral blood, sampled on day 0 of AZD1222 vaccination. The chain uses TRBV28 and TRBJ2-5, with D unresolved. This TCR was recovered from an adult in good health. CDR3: CASSYPPKETQYF. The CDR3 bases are TGTGCCAGCAGTTACCCACCCAAGGAGACCCAGTACTTC.